One TCR beta chain is described in this entry. Antigen: not known. The data were obtained in a study of cytomegalovirus exposure and HLA in healthy donors. Study summary: From approximately 170 million T cells, an earlier analysis saw some 120 million unique TCR beta sequences.

Study results and caveats: A few V segments could not be told apart, such as TRBV6-2 and TRBV6-3, and were left out.

CDR3 length equals 14 residues. J gave up 0 bases and V 1 base, and 0 bases lay outside the gene matches. Germline CDR1 is SGHNT and CDR2 is YYREEE (reference sequence). The PCR ran on 60 Vbeta and 13 Jbeta primers. Measured with immunoSEQ multiplex PCR; TCRdb has only the in-frame clones, and not every one. Seen here are 160,000 or so clones, roughly 78% observed once, and the top ten hold 0.69%. Sequenced material: PBMCs. V gene TRBV5-4 combines with J gene TRBJ2-7; 8 bases map to TRBD2. The sequence was obtained from a woman in her 40s in good health and CMV-seronegative. CDR3 region: CASSLRGGSYEQYF. The CDR3 coding sequence is TGTGCCAGCAGCTTGCGGGGGGGCTCCTACGAGCAGTACTTC.